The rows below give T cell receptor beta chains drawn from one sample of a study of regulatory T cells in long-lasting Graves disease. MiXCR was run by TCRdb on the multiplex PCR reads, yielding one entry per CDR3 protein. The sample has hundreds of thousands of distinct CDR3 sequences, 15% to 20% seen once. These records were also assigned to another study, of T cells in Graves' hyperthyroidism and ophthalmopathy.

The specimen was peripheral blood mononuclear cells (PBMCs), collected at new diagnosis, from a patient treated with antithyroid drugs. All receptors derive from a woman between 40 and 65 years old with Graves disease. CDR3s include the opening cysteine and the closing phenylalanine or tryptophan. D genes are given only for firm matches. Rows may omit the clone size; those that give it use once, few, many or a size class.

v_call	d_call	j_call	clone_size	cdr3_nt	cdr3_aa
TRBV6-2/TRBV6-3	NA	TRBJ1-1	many	TGTGCCAGCACCGACCTTGGGGTTGGATGGGACACTGAAGCTTTCTTT	CASTDLGVGWDTEAFF
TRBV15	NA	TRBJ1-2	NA	TGTGCCACCAGCAGAGATCGGGCCGGCTATGGCTACACCTTC	CATSRDRAGYGYTF
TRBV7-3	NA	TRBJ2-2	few	TGTGCCAGCAGCCGTTTCGGGGCGGGGCCGCCGAACACCGGGGAGCTGTTTTTT	CASSRFGAGPPNTGELFF
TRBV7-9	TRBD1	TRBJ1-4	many	TGTGCCAGCATCGCCGGGACAGAAATATCTCCTGGGAAACTGTTTTTT	CASIAGTEISPGKLFF
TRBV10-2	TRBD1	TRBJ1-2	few	TGCGCCAGCAGTGAGGCCTATGGGACAGGGGTGAATGGCTACACCTTC	CASSEAYGTGVNGYTF
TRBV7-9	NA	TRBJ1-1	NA	TGTGCCAACAGCTTAGACCGGAACACTGAAGCTTTCTTT	CANSLDRNTEAFF
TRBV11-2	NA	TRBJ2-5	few	TGTGCCAGCAGCTTTGTACAGCAAGAGACCCAGTACTTC	CASSFVQQETQYF
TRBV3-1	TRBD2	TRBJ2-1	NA	TGTGCCAGCAGCCCGCGGTTAGCGGGGAGCTCCTACAATGAGCAGTTCTTC	CASSPRLAGSSYNEQFF
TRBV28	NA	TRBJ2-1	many	TGTGCCAGCAGGAGCGGGACACCTTACAATGAGCAGTTCTTC	CASRSGTPYNEQFF
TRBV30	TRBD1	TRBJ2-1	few	TGTGCCTGGAGCCACCCGGGACAGGGTGGGAATGAGCAGTTCTTC	CAWSHPGQGGNEQFF
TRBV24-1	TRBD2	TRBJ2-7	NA	TGTGCCACCGGACCCGGGACTAGCATCTACGAGCAGTACTTC	CATGPGTSIYEQYF
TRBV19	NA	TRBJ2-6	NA	TGTGCCAGTCACCGGGACAAGGGTTCCTCTGGGGCCAACGTCCTGACTTTC	CASHRDKGSSGANVLTF
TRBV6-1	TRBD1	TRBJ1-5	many	TGTGCCAGCAGTATCCAGGGGGGCAATCAGCCCCAGCATTTT	CASSIQGGNQPQHF
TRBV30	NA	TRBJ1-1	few	TGTGCCTGGAGTGCCGGATTAGGGGGGGACACTGAAGCTTTCTTT	CAWSAGLGGDTEAFF
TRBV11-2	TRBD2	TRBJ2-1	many	TGTGCCAGCAGCTGGGCGGGGGGGGCGAATGAGCAGTTCTTC	CASSWAGGANEQFF
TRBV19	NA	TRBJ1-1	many	TGTGCCAGTAGCCCAAGGGGTGTGGGGATGAACACTGAAGCTTTCTTT	CASSPRGVGMNTEAFF
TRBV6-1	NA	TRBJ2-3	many	TGTGCCAGCAGTGAAGGGGGGGCGACAGATACGCAGTATTTT	CASSEGGATDTQYF
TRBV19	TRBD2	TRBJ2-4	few	TGTGCCAGTAGCCTACAGTCTAGCGGGGTCACCCTAGCCAAAAACATTCAGTACTTC	CASSLQSSGVTLAKNIQYF
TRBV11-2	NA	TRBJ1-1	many	TGTGCCAGCAGCTTAGCTCGGGGGGCCCGGCGTGAAGCTTTCTTT	CASSLARGARREAFF
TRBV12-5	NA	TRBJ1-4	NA	TGTGCTAGTGGTTTCTTTAGGGACACATTGTTCGGTGAAAAACTGTTTTTT	CASGFFRDTLFGEKLFF
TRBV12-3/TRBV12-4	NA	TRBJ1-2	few	TGTGCCAGCAGTCCTTACGGGGGCCCCACGTATGGCTACACCTTC	CASSPYGGPTYGYTF
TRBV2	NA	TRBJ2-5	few	TGTGCCAGCAGTGAAGGGTCTAGACAAGAGACCCAGTACTTC	CASSEGSRQETQYF
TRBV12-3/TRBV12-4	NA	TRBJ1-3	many	TGTGCCAGCAGTTTGTCTGGAAACACCATATATTTT	CASSLSGNTIYF
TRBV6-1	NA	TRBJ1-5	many	TGTGCCAGCAGGCCTAGGGGATCGGGCAATCAGCCCCAGCATTTT	CASRPRGSGNQPQHF
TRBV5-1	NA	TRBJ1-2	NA	TGCGCCAGCAGCTCGGAGGCAGGGTCTAACTATGGCTACACCTTC	CASSSEAGSNYGYTF
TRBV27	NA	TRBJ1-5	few	TGTGCCAGCAGTTTATCGTTTACGGGAAATCAGCCCCAGCATTTT	CASSLSFTGNQPQHF
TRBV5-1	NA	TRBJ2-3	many	TGCGCCAGCAGCTTGGGGACCCCCATTAGAACAGATACGCAGTATTTT	CASSLGTPIRTDTQYF
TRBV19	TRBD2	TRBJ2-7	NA	TGTGCCAGTAGTAAACTAGCGGGGGCGCCCTACGAGCAGTACTTC	CASSKLAGAPYEQYF
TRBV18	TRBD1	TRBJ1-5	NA	TGTGCCGGCTCATCAGGGGGAAATTTGCCCCAGCATTTT	CAGSSGGNLPQHF
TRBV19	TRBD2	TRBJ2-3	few	TGTGCCAGTAGTAAAACTAGCGGGGACACAGATACGCAGTATTTT	CASSKTSGDTDTQYF
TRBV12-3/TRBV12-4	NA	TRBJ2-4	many	TGTGCCAGCACCCCACAGGGTGGCTTAGCCAAAAACATTCAGTACTTC	CASTPQGGLAKNIQYF
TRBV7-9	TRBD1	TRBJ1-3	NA	TGTGCCAGCAGCAAAACAGGGGGCGCCTCAATCGCCACCATATATTTT	CASSKTGGASIATIYF
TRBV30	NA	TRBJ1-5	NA	TGTGCCTGGAGTGTACCTGGGACCGGCAATCAGCCCCAGCATTTT	CAWSVPGTGNQPQHF
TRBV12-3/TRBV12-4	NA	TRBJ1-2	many	TGTGCCAGCAGCCAATCGAGCCCAGGGGACGATAACTATGGCTACACCTTC	CASSQSSPGDDNYGYTF
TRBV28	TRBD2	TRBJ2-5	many	TGTGCCAGCAGTTTACGCCTAGCGGGGGGGGGAGAGACCCAGTACTTC	CASSLRLAGGGETQYF
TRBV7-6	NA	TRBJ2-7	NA	TGTGCCAGCAGCTTTGATCCGGCAGGTGACGAGCAGTACTTC	CASSFDPAGDEQYF
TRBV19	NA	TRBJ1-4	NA	TGTGCCAGTAGTATTCGAGGGGGTAATGAAAAACTGTTTTTT	CASSIRGGNEKLFF
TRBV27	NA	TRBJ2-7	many	TGTGCCAGCAGACCTACAGGGTCCTACGAGCAGTACTTC	CASRPTGSYEQYF
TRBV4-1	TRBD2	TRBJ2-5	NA	TGCGCCAGCAGCTACCTCAGCGGGGTCCAAGAGACCCAGTACTTC	CASSYLSGVQETQYF
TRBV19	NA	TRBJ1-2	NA	TGTGCCAGTAGTATGGCGGGGAGCTATGGCTACACCTTC	CASSMAGSYGYTF
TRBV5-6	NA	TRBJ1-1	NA	TGTGCCAGCAGCCTCTATAAGGTGAACACTGAAGCTTTCTTT	CASSLYKVNTEAFF
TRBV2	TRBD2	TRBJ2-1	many	TGTGCCAGCTCAGGTCTAGCGGGGGGGCTTACCTACAATGAGCAGTTCTTC	CASSGLAGGLTYNEQFF
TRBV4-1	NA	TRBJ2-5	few	TGCGCCAGCAGCCCCCCGCGGAGGTCCTACCAAGAGACCCAGTACTTC	CASSPPRRSYQETQYF
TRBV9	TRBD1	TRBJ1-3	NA	TGTGCCAGCAGCGCGACAGGGGGAGCGGCCAGCTCTGGAAACACCATATATTTT	CASSATGGAASSGNTIYF
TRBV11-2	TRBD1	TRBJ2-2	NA	TGTGCCAGCAGTAAAACAGGGGGACCCGGGGAGCTGTTTTTT	CASSKTGGPGELFF
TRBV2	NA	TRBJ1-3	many	TGTGCCAGCAGTGAAGCTGGGGGGTACGGAAACACCATATATTTT	CASSEAGGYGNTIYF
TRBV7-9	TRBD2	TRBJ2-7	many	TGTGCCAGCACCTCCTTAGCGGGGCGATACGAGCAGTACTTC	CASTSLAGRYEQYF
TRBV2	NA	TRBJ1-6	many	TGTGCCAGCAGCTTAAGGGGAATAGGCAATTCACCCCTCCACTTT	CASSLRGIGNSPLHF
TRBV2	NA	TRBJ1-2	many	TGTGCCAGCAAAATGGGCCCCCTACTTAACTATGGCTACACCTTC	CASKMGPLLNYGYTF
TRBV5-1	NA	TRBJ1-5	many	TGCGCCAGCAGCGATGGACCGGGCAATCAGCCCCAGCATTTT	CASSDGPGNQPQHF